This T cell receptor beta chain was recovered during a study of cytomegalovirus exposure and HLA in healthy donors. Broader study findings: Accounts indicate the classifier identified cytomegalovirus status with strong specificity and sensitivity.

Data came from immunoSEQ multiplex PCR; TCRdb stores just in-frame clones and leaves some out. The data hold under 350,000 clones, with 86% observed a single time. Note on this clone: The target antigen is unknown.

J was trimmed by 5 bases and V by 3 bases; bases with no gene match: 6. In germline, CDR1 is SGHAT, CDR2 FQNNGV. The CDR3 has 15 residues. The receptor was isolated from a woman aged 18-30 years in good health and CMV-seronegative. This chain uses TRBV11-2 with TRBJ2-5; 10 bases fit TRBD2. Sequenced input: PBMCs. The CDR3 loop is CASSLISGGWETQYF. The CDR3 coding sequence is TGTGCCAGCAGCTTGATTAGCGGGGGGTGGGAGACCCAGTACTTC.